These 20 T cell receptor beta chains were sequenced from one sample in a study of CXCR4 blockade with PD-1 therapy in pancreatic cancer. Produced via immunoSEQ multiplex PCR; TCRdb's table is partial and in-frame only. The sample has around 1,500 clones, 30% to 45% seen once; the top ten hold over 13%. Sequencing input: tumor tissue. These receptors were taken from a human donor with pancreatic ductal adenocarcinoma.

The chain links TRBV15 to TRBJ2-1; 13 nucleotides match TRBD2. Unmatched junction bases numbered 5, after V lost 3 bases and J lost 3 bases. Looked up from germline, CDR1 is LNHNV and CDR2 is YYDKDF (reference sequence). The CDR3 totals 17 residues. The DNA of the CDR3 is TGTGCCACCAGCAGGGGACTAGCGGGACTGAACTACAATGAGCAGTTCTTC. Its protein product is CATSRGLAGLNYNEQFF.

The genes are TRBV6-7 and TRBJ2-7; a weak D match, TRBD2 (6 bases). TRBV6-7 is treated as an ORF (open reading frame) with a function not yet certain. This CDR3 has 17 amino acids. V was trimmed by 6 bases and J by 2 bases, leaving 23 bases between them. CDR3 bases: TGTGCCAGCAGAGCTCATGGGGGAGGTTCTTCTCCCTACGAGCAGTACTTC. As protein: CASRAHGGGSSPYEQYF.

This clone was observed a few times. The V and J genes are TRBV9 and TRBJ1-1; 10 bases match TRBD1. Trimming at V came to 3 bases and at J to 5 bases, leaving 10 bases not matched to a gene. The CDR3 is made up of 16 amino acids. Germline CDR1 SGDLS, CDR2 YYNGEE. CDR3: CASSARLGQGRTEAFF. In DNA, the CDR3 is TGTGCCAGCAGCGCCCGGTTGGGACAGGGGAGGACTGAAGCTTTCTTT.

The chain recombines TRBV19 with TRBJ2-3; the D gene is possibly TRBD2 (6 bases). Germline V gene lookup returns CDR1 LNHDA and CDR2 SQIVND (reference sequence). CDR3 size: 14 residues. The V end was cut by 5 bases, the J end by 4 bases, with 13 bases between. The CDR3 DNA follows: TGTGCCAGTAGTGTCGGGACTGCGGCAGATACGCAGTATTTT. This gives the protein CASSVGTAADTQYF.

The J gene is TRBJ2-7, the V gene TRBV29-1, with a tentative D call TRBD2 (6 bases). CDR1 is SQVTM, CDR2 ANQGSEA, per germline. V lost 6 bases and J 7 bases, leaving 19 bases between the germline ends. The CDR3 runs 13 residues. The CDR3 loop reads CSVQGTGLGEQYF. CDR3 bases: TGCAGCGTCCAAGGGACGGGACTGGGAGAGCAGTACTTC.

This clone was detected a few times. The V call is TRBV15, the J call TRBJ1-4, with TRBD1 matching over 9 bases. The CDR3 length is 14 residues. V trimming: 3 bases; J trimming: 7 bases; junction bases outside the gene matches: 3. The germline gives CDR1 LNHNV, CDR2 YYDKDF (reference sequence). The CDR3 sequence: CATSRDRGREKLFF. CDR3 bases: TGTGCCACCAGCAGGGACAGGGGTCGTGAAAAACTGTTTTTT. Full variable domain (rest looked up from reference TRBV15 and TRBJ1-4): DAMVIQNPRYQVTQFGKPVTLSCSQTLNHNVMYWYQQKSSQAPKLLFHYYDKDFNNEADTPDNFQSRRPNTSFCFLDIRSPGLGDTAMYLCATSRDRGREKLFFGSGTQLSVL.

This clone turned up a few times. The chain links TRBV12-5 to TRBJ2-1; 12 bases align to TRBD2. The CDR3 is made up of 15 amino acids. Germline values: CDR1 LGHNT, CDR2 FRNRAP. Unmatched junction bases numbered 0, after V lost 1 base and J lost 5 bases. The DNA of the CDR3 is TGTGCTAGTGGTTTGGGGACTAGCGGGAACAATGAGCAGTTCTTC. Residues: CASGLGTSGNNEQFF.

This clone is classed as medium-sized (0.01 to 0.1%). The chain employs TRBV6-7 and TRBJ2-1; D may match TRBD1 or TRBD2 (9 bases each). TRBV6-7 is sorted into the ORF group, with uncertain function. The V end was cut by 11 bases, the J end by 8 bases, with 22 bases between. This CDR3 has 14 residues. CDR3 region: CACGRGTGYDEQFF. The CDR3 nucleotides are TGTGCCTGCGGGAGGGGGACAGGGTACGATGAGCAGTTCTTC.

The chain carries TRBV9 and TRBJ2-1, with TRBD1 matching over 7 bases. Losses at the gene ends were 5 bases for V and 2 bases for J; bases not matched to a gene: 7. There are 15 residues in the CDR3. CDR1 is SGDLS, CDR2 YYNGEE, per germline. Here the CDR3 reads CASSDGTAAYNEQFF. The CDR3 DNA sequence: TGTGCCAGCAGTGACGGGACAGCAGCCTACAATGAGCAGTTCTTC.

In this sample, this clone is medium-sized. The chain has TRBV7-8 and TRBJ1-5; D unresolved. Germline CDR1 is SGHVS and CDR2 is FQNEAQ. With 1 base removed from V and 8 bases from J, the gap between germline ends came to 9 bases. The CDR3 extends over 13 amino acids. CDR3 loop: CASSLGSSKPQHF. The CDR3 region has the DNA TGTGCCAGCAGCTTAGGTAGTAGCAAGCCCCAGCATTTT.

This chain uses TRBV19 with TRBJ1-1; 8 bases fit TRBD1. Germline CDR1 LNHDA, CDR2 SQIVND (reference sequence). The CDR3 extends over 18 amino acids. Trimming took 2 bases from V and 6 from J; bases not matched to a gene: 17. The CDR3 protein is CASSITPGQASFFAEAFF. CDR3 coding DNA: TGTGCCAGTAGTATAACCCCGGGACAGGCTTCCTTCTTTGCTGAAGCTTTCTTT.

This rearrangement joins TRBV14 to TRBJ2-7; D is uncertain. V lost 1 base, J lost 0 bases, and 7 bases lay in between. The CDR3 spans 14 residues. CDR1 is SGHDN and CDR2 is FVKESK in the germline V gene. CDR3 coding DNA: TGTGCCAGCAGCCAAGGGCAGCCCTCCTACGAGCAGTACTTC. Protein sequence: CASSQGQPSYEQYF.

This chain connects TRBV18 to TRBJ2-7; D not certain. Looked up from germline, CDR1 is KGHSH and CDR2 is LQKENI. Between the trimmed V and J ends, which lost 6 bases and 3 bases, there was a span of 9 bases. This CDR3 has 12 residues. CDR3 sequence (DNA): TGTGCCAGCTCCCCGACACTCTACGAGCAGTACTTC. Translation: CASSPTLYEQYF.

The chain has TRBV9 and TRBJ2-1, with TRBD2 identical over 14 bases. The CDR3 length is 16 residues. V shed 4 bases, J shed 8 bases, and the junction held 8 bases outside the gene matches. Germline V gene sequence: CDR1 SGDLS, CDR2 YYNGEE. The CDR3 loop is CASSLTGTSGSHEQFF. CDR3 sequence (DNA): TGTGCCAGCAGCCTTACCGGGACTAGCGGGAGTCATGAGCAGTTCTTC.

The chain joins TRBV12-5 to TRBJ2-7; a possible D gene is TRBD1 (6 bases). Germline V gene sequence: CDR1 LGHNT, CDR2 FRNRAP. This CDR3 has 13 amino acids. V was clipped by 7 bases and J by 2 bases, with 12 bases between them. CDR3 DNA sequence: TGTGCTAGTGCCTGGGACACCCCCTACGAGCAGTACTTC. Translated: CASAWDTPYEQYF.

This clone was found a few times. The chain carries TRBV6-8 and TRBJ2-4; perhaps D is TRBD1 or TRBD2 (5 bases each). The germline gives CDR1 MNHGY, CDR2 SAAAGT. The V and J ends lost 7 bases and 6 bases respectively, with 10 bases between them. This CDR3 spans 12 amino acids. The CDR3 DNA reads as TGTGCCAGCAACACCGGGACAAACATTCAGTACTTC. It specifies CASNTGTNIQYF.

A note on this clone: An end of the junction differs from the germline gene, which may be a read error. The V call is TRBV6-7, the J call TRBJ2-7; the match to TRBD1 covers 8 bases. TRBV6-7 counts as an open reading frame of uncertain function. The CDR3 covers 13 residues. The CDR3 nucleotides are TGTGCCATCAGTGCGGGACAGGCCTACGAGCAGTACTTC. Translation gives CAISAGQAYEQYF.

This clone ranks as large. The chain uses TRBV29-1 and TRBJ2-6; D remains ambiguous. The CDR3 has 15 amino acids. Germline V gene data show CDR1 as SQVTM and CDR2 as ANQGSEA. V was clipped by 0 bases and J by 1 base, with 7 bases between them. The CDR3 nucleotides read TGCAGCGTTGAAGAGTTGGGGTCTGGGGCCAACGTCCTGACTTTC. Encoded protein: CSVEELGSGANVLTF.

The J gene is TRBJ2-7, the V gene TRBV19; 8 bases fit TRBD1. V lost 1 base to trimming and J lost 3 bases; unmatched junction nucleotides: 5. The CDR3 is made up of 15 amino acids. In germline, CDR1 is LNHDA, CDR2 SQIVND (reference sequence). CDR3 region: CASSIAGGEGYEQYF. The DNA for the CDR3 is TGTGCCAGTAGTATAGCAGGGGGCGAGGGCTACGAGCAGTACTTC.

The gene calls are TRBV19 and TRBJ1-2, with D possibly being TRBD1 (5 bases). The CDR3 loop spans 13 amino acids. Germline V gene sequence: CDR1 LNHDA, CDR2 SQIVND (reference sequence). Trimming shortened V by 3 bases and J by 4 bases, and 9 bases separated the two germline ends. The CDR3 protein is CASSIPGPYGYTF. The CDR3 DNA follows: TGTGCCAGTAGTATCCCGGGACCCTATGGCTACACCTTC. The variable domain in full, with the rest retrieved from reference TRBV19 and TRBJ1-2, is DGGITQSPKYLFRKEGQNVTLSCEQNLNHDAMYWYRQDPGQGLRLIYYSQIVNDFQKGDIAEGYSVSREKKESFPLTVTSAQKNPTAFYLCASSIPGPYGYTFGSGTRLTVV.